Listed here are 30 T cell receptor beta chains from one sample, sequenced in a study of OX40 agonist ivuxolimab in advanced cancers. Sequenced by immunoSEQ multiplex PCR; TCRdb stores in-frame clones only, minus some. Of about 140,000 clones in the sample, approximately 94% are singletons; the top ten hold roughly 1%. The input for sequencing was CD4+ or CD8+ T cells sorted from blood, taken in a trial of the OX40 agonist ivuxolimab. The source is an adult with an advanced solid tumor such as melanoma, head and neck, liver or kidney cancer.

The V and J genes are TRBV19 and TRBJ2-2; the match to TRBD2 covers 8 bases. The V and J ends lost 8 bases and 2 bases, in that order; junction bases with no gene match: 4. This CDR3 has 14 amino acids. Germline V gene lookup returns CDR1 LNHDA and CDR2 SQIVND (reference sequence). The DNA for the CDR3 is TGTGCCAGTGTAAGCGGGAGTAACACCGGGGAGCTGTTTTTT. This encodes CASVSGSNTGELFF. Filled out from reference TRBV19 and TRBJ2-2, the complete variable domain reads DGGITQSPKYLFRKEGQNVTLSCEQNLNHDAMYWYRQDPGQGLRLIYYSQIVNDFQKGDIAEGYSVSREKKESFPLTVTSAQKNPTAFYLCASVSGSNTGELFFGEGSRLTVL.

For the CDR3, the DNA is TGTGCCAGCAGCCCCGGGACAGGGGGCCGGGAGACCCAGTACTTC. As protein: CASSPGTGGRETQYF. The J gene is TRBJ2-5, the V gene TRBV5-4, with 12 positions matching TRBD1. J gave up 5 bases and V 4 bases, and 6 bases lay outside the gene matches. The CDR3 has 15 amino acids. Germline V CDR1 and CDR2: SGHNT, YYREEE (reference sequence).

V and J are TRBV14 and TRBJ2-6; D perhaps matches TRBD2 (6 bases). Trimming took 1 base from V and 3 from J, leaving 7 bases between them. CDR3 length: 15 amino acids. Per germline, CDR1 SGHDN and CDR2 FVKESK. The CDR3 here is CASSQGRVGANVLTF. Here the CDR3 DNA reads TGTGCCAGCAGCCAAGGGAGGGTTGGGGCCAACGTCCTGACTTTC.

V usage is TRBV5-6 and J usage is TRBJ2-7, with 7 positions matching TRBD1. Unmatched junction bases numbered 13, after V lost 4 bases and J lost 3 bases. The CDR3 is 16 amino acids. Germline CDR1 reads SGHDT; CDR2 reads YYEEEE. DNA for the CDR3: TGTGCCAGCAGCACCAGACAGGGCTGGGATTTCTACGAGCAGTACTTC. It encodes CASSTRQGWDFYEQYF.

The CDR3 loop reads CAWRSASPPGQGSSYNSPLHF. The CDR3 DNA reads TGTGCCTGGAGGTCTGCTTCACCTCCGGGACAGGGCTCCTCCTATAATTCACCCCTCCACTTT. The chain recombines TRBV30 with TRBJ1-6; 9 bases agree with TRBD1. The CDR3 is made up of 21 amino acids. The V and J ends lost 3 bases and 0 bases, in that order; junction bases with no gene match: 18. CDR1 and CDR2 (germline): GTSNPN, SVGIG (reference sequence).

V is TRBV7-2 and J is TRBJ2-2, with D hard to call. The germline V gene has CDR1 SGHTA and CDR2 FQGNSA. V dropped 3 bases and J dropped 6 bases, with 14 bases sitting between them. This CDR3 is built from 15 residues. The CDR3 region is CASSLGLRVAGELFF. For the CDR3, the DNA is TGTGCCAGCAGCTTGGGGTTACGGGTTGCCGGGGAGCTGTTTTTT. The complete variable domain, with remaining parts taken from reference TRBV7-2 and TRBJ2-2, reads GAGVSQSPSNKVTEKGKDVELRCDPISGHTALYWYRQSLGQGLEFLIYFQGNSAPDKSGLPSDRFSAERTGGSVSTLTIQRTQQEDSAVYLCASSLGLRVAGELFFGEGSRLTVL.

The chain's CDR3 is CASSPASDYTEAFF. CDR3 coding DNA: TGTGCCAGCAGCCCCGCAAGCGACTACACTGAAGCTTTCTTT. The rearrangement joins TRBV6-5 to TRBJ1-1; D remains unclear. From germline, CDR1 is MNHEY and CDR2 SVGAGI. Deletions cut 6 bases from V and 3 bases from J, with 14 bases between. The CDR3 is 14 residues long.

The V and J genes are TRBV10-3 and TRBJ1-3; D unclear. In germline, CDR1 is ENHRY, CDR2 SYGVKD. The CDR3 is made up of 13 amino acids. Trimming took off 10 bases at V and 0 bases at J, with 10 bases between the two ends. CDR3 nucleotides: TGTGCCACCCGGCTGCCCTCTGGAAACACCATATATTTT. This translates into CATRLPSGNTIYF.

This chain joins TRBV6-5 and TRBJ2-6, with 9 bases matching TRBD2. The V and J ends lost 6 bases and 4 bases, in that order; junction bases with no gene match: 4. This CDR3 comprises 15 residues. Germline V lookup: CDR1 MNHEY, CDR2 SVGAGI. CDR3 nucleotide sequence: TGTGCCAGCAGGCGGGGGGGTCCCGGGGCCAACGTCCTGACTTTC. Protein product: CASRRGGPGANVLTF.

This clone appeared a single time. V and J are TRBV5-4 and TRBJ2-7; 8 bases are shared with TRBD1. J lost 4 bases, V lost 0 bases, and 6 bases had no gene match. The germline V gene encodes CDR1 SGHNT and CDR2 YYREEE (reference sequence). This CDR3 contains 15 residues. CDR3 DNA sequence: TGTGCCAGCAGCTTGGGGGGCAGGGGGCTATACGAGCAGTACTTC. Translated: CASSLGGRGLYEQYF.

The V and J genes are TRBV19 and TRBJ1-1; D perhaps matches TRBD1 (6 bases). Germline V gene data show CDR1 as LNHDA and CDR2 as SQIVND (reference sequence). This CDR3 has 13 residues. The V and J ends lost 5 bases and 3 bases respectively, with 10 bases between them. Here the CDR3 DNA reads TGTGCCAGTAGTTCGAAGGGGGACACTGAAGCTTTCTTT. Encoded protein: CASSSKGDTEAFF.

The gene calls are TRBV30 and TRBJ1-5; the match to TRBD1 covers 9 bases. From germline, CDR1 is GTSNPN and CDR2 SVGIG (reference sequence). V lost 5 bases to trimming and J lost 6 bases; unmatched junction nucleotides: 5. The CDR3 extends over 13 amino acids. The CDR3 reads CAWGQGRRQPQHF. CDR3 nucleotides: TGTGCCTGGGGACAGGGGAGACGTCAGCCCCAGCATTTT.

The J gene is TRBJ1-2, the V gene TRBV28, with D possibly being TRBD1 (6 bases). Trimming left V 6 bases short and J 4 bases short, with 12 bases between. CDR1 and CDR2 (germline): MDHEN, SYDVKM. The CDR3 has 13 residues. The chain's CDR3 is CASRHGTPYGYTF. The CDR3 nucleotides read TGTGCCAGCAGACACGGGACACCCTATGGCTACACCTTC.

The rearrangement links TRBV7-2 to TRBJ1-4, with TRBD1 matching over 7 bases. In germline, CDR1 is SGHTA, CDR2 FQGNSA. Germline trimming cut 4 bases from V and 2 bases from J; bases unmatched to any gene: 13. This CDR3 is built from 18 residues. This CDR3 reads CASSSPTGTAPTNEKLFF. The CDR3 DNA sequence: TGTGCCAGCAGCTCGCCGACAGGGACCGCCCCGACTAATGAAAAACTGTTTTTT.

The chain combines TRBV29-1 with TRBJ1-2, with a possible D match to TRBD1 (6 bases). Trimming stripped 4 bases from V and 2 bases from J, with 23 bases between. The CDR3 covers 17 residues. CDR1 is SQVTM and CDR2 is ANQGSEA in the germline V gene. The CDR3 DNA reads as TGCAGCGTTGTGGGGGCCGGGACGGACTATCCCAACTATGGCTACACCTTC. Its translation: CSVVGAGTDYPNYGYTF.

The chain links TRBV18 to TRBJ1-3, with D perhaps TRBD1 (5 bases). V lost 3 bases and J lost 4, with 16 bases in between. CDR3 size: 16 residues. Germline V CDR1 and CDR2: KGHSH, LQKENI. The DNA of the CDR3 is TGTGCCAGCTCACCTTTCCCCGGGACGGGGGGAAACACCATATATTTT. Encoded protein: CASSPFPGTGGNTIYF.

This chain connects TRBV6-1 to TRBJ2-7, with 8 bases fitting TRBD1. CDR3 length equals 13 residues. With 6 bases clipped from V and 2 bases from J, the junction kept 3 bases outside the gene matches. Germline CDR1 and CDR2: MNHNS and SASEGT. Written as DNA, the CDR3 is TGTGCCAGCAGAACAGGGGGGACCTACGAGCAGTACTTC. This translates into CASRTGGTYEQYF.

The rearrangement uses TRBV12-5 and TRBJ1-1, with D possibly TRBD1 on 5 matching bases. Trimming removed 2 bases at V and 1 base at J, with 11 bases between. The CDR3 runs 15 residues. CDR1 and CDR2 from the germline V gene are LGHNT and FRNRAP. The CDR3, as DNA: TGTGCTAGTGGTTTGAGGGGAGGGCAGAACACTGAAGCTTTCTTT. Its protein is CASGLRGGQNTEAFF.

The chain combines TRBV5-1 with TRBJ1-1; a weak D match, TRBD1 (5 bases). V was clipped by 2 bases and J by 1 base, with 6 bases between them. CDR3 size: 13 residues. CDR1 is SGHRS, CDR2 YFSETQ, per germline. CDR3 in amino acids: CASSFGGNTEAFF. The CDR3 bases are TGCGCCAGCAGCTTCGGGGGGAACACTGAAGCTTTCTTT.

The V call is TRBV6-5, the J call TRBJ1-1, with 11 bases identical to TRBD1. Germline V lookup: CDR1 MNHEY, CDR2 SVGAGI. Unmatched junction bases numbered 6, after V lost 2 bases and J lost 4 bases. This CDR3 is built from 16 residues. DNA for the CDR3: TGTGCCAGCAGTTACACCCGGACAGGGGGCATCACTGAAGCTTTCTTT. Its translation: CASSYTRTGGITEAFF.

J is TRBJ2-1 and V is TRBV9; 9 bases are a match to TRBD2. Germline V gene data show CDR1 as SGDLS and CDR2 as YYNGEE. After removal of 0 bases from V and 0 bases from J, the junction contained 7 bases not matched to a gene. CDR3 length equals 18 residues. The CDR3 protein is CASSVAMAGLASYNEQFF. The CDR3 DNA reads as TGTGCCAGCAGCGTAGCTATGGCGGGACTAGCCTCCTACAATGAGCAGTTCTTC.

The chain has TRBV4-1 and TRBJ2-2; 9 nucleotides agree with TRBD2. The CDR3 totals 18 residues. V lost 4 bases and J lost 1; bases outside the gene matches: 10. The germline V gene encodes CDR1 MGHRA and CDR2 YSYEKL. This chain's CDR3 is CASSPNRGTSRNTGELFF. CDR3 nucleotides: TGCGCCAGCAGCCCTAACCGCGGGACTAGCAGGAACACCGGGGAGCTGTTTTTT.

V is TRBV28 and J is TRBJ2-2; D not resolved. V was cut by 2 bases and J by 2 bases, with 15 bases left in between. The CDR3 sequence is 17 residues long. CDR1 is MDHEN and CDR2 is SYDVKM in the germline V gene. CDR3 sequence reads: CASSLATAAVNTGELFF. CDR3 nucleotides: TGTGCCAGCAGTTTAGCTACGGCGGCGGTTAACACCGGGGAGCTGTTTTTT.

The chain recombines TRBV5-4 with TRBJ2-7; weak D call: TRBD2 (7 bases). CDR3 length: 14 residues. Germline-derived CDR1 and CDR2 are SGHNT and YYREEE (reference sequence). V was pared by 4 bases and J by 3 bases, with 14 bases between. This CDR3 is CASSPGGRNYEQYF. DNA for the CDR3: TGTGCCAGCAGCCCGGGGGGCAGAAACTACGAGCAGTACTTC.

The chain recombines TRBV6-6 with TRBJ1-2, with a tentative D call TRBD1 (5 bases). The germline CDR1 and CDR2 sequences are MNHNY and SVGAGI (reference sequence). Trimming stripped 2 bases from V and 6 bases from J, with 10 bases between. The CDR3 extends over 13 amino acids. CDR3 sequence: CASSYNQGHGYTF. The CDR3 DNA is TGTGCCAGCAGTTACAACCAGGGCCATGGCTACACCTTC.

The V call is TRBV7-2, the J call TRBJ1-5; D is perhaps TRBD1 (6 bases). V dropped 5 bases and J dropped 5 bases, with 13 bases sitting between them. Germline loops: CDR1 SGHTA, CDR2 FQGNSA. This CDR3 has 14 residues. CDR3 residues: CASSLGQNDQPQHF. CDR3 nucleotide sequence: TGTGCCAGCAGCCTAGGACAGAATGATCAGCCCCAGCATTTT.

In the case of this clone: The sample contains more than one DNA sequence encoding this CDR3. The rearrangement uses TRBV7-9 and TRBJ2-6, with 7 positions matching TRBD2. This CDR3 contains 15 residues. The germline V gene has CDR1 SEHNR and CDR2 FQNEAQ (reference sequence). With V trimmed by 4 bases and J by 2 bases, 2 bases remained unmatched. CDR3 DNA: TGTGCCAGCAGCTGGGGGGGTGCTGGGGCCAACGTCCTGACTTTC. Translation: CASSWGGAGANVLTF.

This chain joins TRBV7-6 and TRBJ2-1; 8 bases are a match to TRBD2. The junction had 10 bases not matched to a gene; V was cut back by 8 bases and J by 7 bases. The germline gives CDR1 SGHVS, CDR2 FNYEAQ. The CDR3 runs 14 residues. CDR3 coding DNA: TGTGCCAGCCGGGAGGGGATCTTCGGGAATGAGCAGTTCTTC. Translated, it gives CASREGIFGNEQFF.

The chain recombines TRBV6-1 with TRBJ1-2, with a weak D call TRBD1 (5 bases). This CDR3 comprises 15 residues. The V end was cut by 0 bases, the J end by 3 bases, with 11 bases between. Germline V gives CDR1 MNHNS, CDR2 SASEGT. The CDR3 protein is CASSEAPGGYYGYTF. In DNA, the CDR3 is TGTGCCAGCAGTGAAGCCCCTGGGGGTTACTATGGCTACACCTTC.

This clone was seen a single time. The chain has TRBV5-6 and TRBJ1-1, with D uncertain. Germline-derived CDR1 and CDR2 are SGHDT and YYEEEE. The germline V and J ends were trimmed by 0 bases and 5 bases, with 11 bases remaining between them. This CDR3 has 14 amino acids. CDR3 sequence reads: CASSLEGWGTEAFF. The CDR3 nucleotides are TGTGCCAGCAGCTTGGAGGGCTGGGGTACTGAAGCTTTCTTT.